This T cell receptor beta chain was recovered during a study of Ad26.COV2.S vaccination and SARS-CoV-2 variants. The treatment here: over 15 received Ad26.COV2.S at low or high dose, single or two shots; about 5 received placebo; per-sample allocation not given. Sampling happened 63 days after the first vaccine or placebo injection. Trimming left V 2 bases short and J 4 bases short, with 17 bases between. The germline V gene encodes CDR1 LGHNA and CDR2 YNFKEQ. This CDR3 contains 16 residues. Sequencing was performed with immunoSEQ multiplex PCR; in TCRdb, only in-frame clones are kept and a portion is missing. The data contain 350,000 to 550,000 clones, 75% to 90% of them singletons.

The source material was peripheral blood, sampled in a trial of Ad26.COV2.S vaccine versus placebo. The chain carries TRBV4-2 and TRBJ2-5; the D call may be TRBD1 or TRBD2 (6 bases each). This TCR derives from a person between 18 and 65 years old who received the Ad26.COV2.S COVID-19 vaccine or a placebo. The chain's CDR3 is CASSQPEVGGAETQYF. The CDR3, as DNA: TGTGCCAGCAGCCAACCCGAGGTCGGGGGCGCAGAGACCCAGTACTTC.